This T cell receptor beta chain was sequenced during a study of CD8 T cells in ankylosing spondylitis. The CDR3 runs 13 residues. V was clipped by 6 bases and J by 9 bases, with 18 bases between them. In germline, CDR1 is DFQATT, CDR2 SNEGSKA (reference sequence). TCRdb ran MiXCR on the 5' RACE reads and lists one entry per CDR3 protein. The profile shows some 140,000 distinct CDR3 sequences, 8% to 9% of them singletons. This clonotype was picked up many times. The TCR was taken from a male donor with ankylosing spondylitis. V is TRBV20-1 and J is TRBJ2-1; D is possibly TRBD1 or TRBD2 (5 bases each). Sample: synovial fluid, either unsorted or a sorted T cell fraction (not recorded which). CDR3 nucleotide sequence: TGCAGTGCCCAGGGACCGCCCGTTGGTGAGCAGTTCTTC. This codes for CSAQGPPVGEQFF.